The clone carrying this TCR beta chain was found a few times. Clones were sequenced by immunoSEQ multiplex PCR, and TCRdb holds only the in-frame ones, with some missing. This table holds about 170,000 clones, around four fifths found once. Germline lookup yields CDR1 SNHLY and CDR2 FYNNEI. J gave up 3 bases and V 5 bases, and 4 bases lay outside the gene matches. The CDR3 is 14 residues long. This entry comes from a study of blood T cell repertoires in COVID-19. On the study more broadly: Acute-phase and convalescent COVID-19 samples originated in the United States, Italy and Spain.

This TCR came from an elderly woman with COVID-19, enrolled during active disease. Input material: peripheral blood. The chain employs TRBV2 and TRBJ1-3; TRBD1 matches at 7 bases. The CDR3 coding sequence is TGTGCCAGCAGTTCCGACAGGGTTGGAAACACCATATATTTT. This translates into CASSSDRVGNTIYF. The full variable domain, its missing parts supplied by reference TRBV2 and TRBJ1-3, is EPEVTQTPSHQVTQMGQEVILRCVPISNHLYFYWYRQILGQKVEFLVSFYNNEISEKSEIFDDQFSVERPDGSNFTLKIRSTKLEDSAMYFCASSSDRVGNTIYFGEGSWLTVV.